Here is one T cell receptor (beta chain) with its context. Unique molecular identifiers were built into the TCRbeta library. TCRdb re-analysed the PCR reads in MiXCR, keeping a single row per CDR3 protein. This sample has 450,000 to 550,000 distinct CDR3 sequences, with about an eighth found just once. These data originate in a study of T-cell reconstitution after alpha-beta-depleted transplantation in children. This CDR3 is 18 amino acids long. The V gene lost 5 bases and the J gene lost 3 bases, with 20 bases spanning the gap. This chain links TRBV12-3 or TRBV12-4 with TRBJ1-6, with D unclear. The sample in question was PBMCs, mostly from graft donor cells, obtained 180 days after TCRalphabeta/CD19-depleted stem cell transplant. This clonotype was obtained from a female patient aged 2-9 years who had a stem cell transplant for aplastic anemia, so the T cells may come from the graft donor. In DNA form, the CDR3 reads TGTGCCAGCAGTATAGAATTGGGTCCGGGCGTCTATAATTCACCCCTCCACTTT. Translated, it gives CASSIELGPGVYNSPLHF.